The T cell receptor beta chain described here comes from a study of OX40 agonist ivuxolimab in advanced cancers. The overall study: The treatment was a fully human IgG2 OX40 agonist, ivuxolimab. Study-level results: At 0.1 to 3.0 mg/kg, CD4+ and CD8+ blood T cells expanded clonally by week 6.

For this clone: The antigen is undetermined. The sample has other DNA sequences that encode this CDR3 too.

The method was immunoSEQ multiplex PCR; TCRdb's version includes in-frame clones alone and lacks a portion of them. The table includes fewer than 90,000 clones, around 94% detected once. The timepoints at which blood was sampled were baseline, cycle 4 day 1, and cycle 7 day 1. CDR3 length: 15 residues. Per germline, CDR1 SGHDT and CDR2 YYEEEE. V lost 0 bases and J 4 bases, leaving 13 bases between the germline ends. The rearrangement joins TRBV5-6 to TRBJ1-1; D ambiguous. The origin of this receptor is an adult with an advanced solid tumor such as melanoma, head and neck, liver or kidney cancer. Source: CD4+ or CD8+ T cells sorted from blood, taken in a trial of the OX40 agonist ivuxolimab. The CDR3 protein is CASSLAGIRITEAFF. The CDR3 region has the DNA TGTGCCAGCAGCTTGGCGGGAATAAGGATCACTGAAGCTTTCTTT.